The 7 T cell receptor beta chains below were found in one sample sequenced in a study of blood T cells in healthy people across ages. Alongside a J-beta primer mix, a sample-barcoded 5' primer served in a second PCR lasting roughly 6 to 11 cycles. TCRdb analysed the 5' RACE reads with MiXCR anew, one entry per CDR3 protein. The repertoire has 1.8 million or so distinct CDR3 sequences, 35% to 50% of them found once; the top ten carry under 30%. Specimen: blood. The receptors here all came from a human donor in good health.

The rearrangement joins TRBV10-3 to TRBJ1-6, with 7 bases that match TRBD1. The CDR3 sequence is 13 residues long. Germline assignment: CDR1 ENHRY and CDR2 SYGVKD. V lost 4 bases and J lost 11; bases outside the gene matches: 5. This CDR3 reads CAISGQGRPPLHF. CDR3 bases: TGTGCCATCAGTGGACAGGGCCGACCACCCCTCCACTTT.

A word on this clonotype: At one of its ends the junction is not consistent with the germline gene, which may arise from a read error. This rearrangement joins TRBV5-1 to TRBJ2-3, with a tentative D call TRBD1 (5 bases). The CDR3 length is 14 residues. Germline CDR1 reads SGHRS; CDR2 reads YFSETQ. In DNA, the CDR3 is TGCGCCAGCAGCTTGACAGGCCGGTCAGATACGCAGTGTTTT. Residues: CASSLTGRSDTQCF. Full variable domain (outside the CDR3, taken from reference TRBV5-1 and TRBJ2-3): KAGVTQTPRYLIKTRGQQVTLSCSPISGHRSVSWYQQTPGQGLQFLFEYFSETQRNKGNFPGRFSGRQFSNSRSEMNVSTLELGDSALYLCASSLTGRSDTQCFGPGTRLTVL.

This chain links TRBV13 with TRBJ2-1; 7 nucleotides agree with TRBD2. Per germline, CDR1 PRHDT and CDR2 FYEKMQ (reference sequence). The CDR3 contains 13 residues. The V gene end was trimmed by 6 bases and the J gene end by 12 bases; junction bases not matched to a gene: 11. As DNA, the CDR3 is TGTGCCAGCAGTTTCCGGGGGGAGCCTTCGCAGTTCTTC. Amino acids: CASSFRGEPSQFF.

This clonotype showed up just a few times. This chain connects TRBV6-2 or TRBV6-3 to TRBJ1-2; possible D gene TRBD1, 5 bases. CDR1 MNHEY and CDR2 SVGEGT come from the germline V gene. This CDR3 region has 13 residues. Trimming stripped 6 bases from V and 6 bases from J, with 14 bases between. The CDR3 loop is CASRLQAGHGYTF. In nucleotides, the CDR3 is TGTGCCAGCAGACTACAGGCGGGGCATGGCTACACCTTC.

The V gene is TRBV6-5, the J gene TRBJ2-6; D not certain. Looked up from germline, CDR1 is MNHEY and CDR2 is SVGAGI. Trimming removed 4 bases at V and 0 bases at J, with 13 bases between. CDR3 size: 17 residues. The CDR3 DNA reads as TGTGCCAGCAGTTTAAGGATGAGGATCTCTGGGGCCAACGTCCTGACTTTC. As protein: CASSLRMRISGANVLTF.

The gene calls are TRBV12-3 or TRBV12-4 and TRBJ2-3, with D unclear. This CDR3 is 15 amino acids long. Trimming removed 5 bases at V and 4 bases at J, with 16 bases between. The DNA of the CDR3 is TGTGCCAGCAGTAATACGGTGGTCCCCTCAGATACGCAGTATTTT. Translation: CASSNTVVPSDTQYF.

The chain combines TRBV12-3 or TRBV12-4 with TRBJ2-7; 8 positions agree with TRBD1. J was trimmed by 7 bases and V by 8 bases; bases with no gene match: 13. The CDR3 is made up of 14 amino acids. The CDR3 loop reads CASRWDRRSGEQYF. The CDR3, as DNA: TGTGCCAGCCGTTGGGACAGGCGCTCCGGGGAGCAGTACTTC.